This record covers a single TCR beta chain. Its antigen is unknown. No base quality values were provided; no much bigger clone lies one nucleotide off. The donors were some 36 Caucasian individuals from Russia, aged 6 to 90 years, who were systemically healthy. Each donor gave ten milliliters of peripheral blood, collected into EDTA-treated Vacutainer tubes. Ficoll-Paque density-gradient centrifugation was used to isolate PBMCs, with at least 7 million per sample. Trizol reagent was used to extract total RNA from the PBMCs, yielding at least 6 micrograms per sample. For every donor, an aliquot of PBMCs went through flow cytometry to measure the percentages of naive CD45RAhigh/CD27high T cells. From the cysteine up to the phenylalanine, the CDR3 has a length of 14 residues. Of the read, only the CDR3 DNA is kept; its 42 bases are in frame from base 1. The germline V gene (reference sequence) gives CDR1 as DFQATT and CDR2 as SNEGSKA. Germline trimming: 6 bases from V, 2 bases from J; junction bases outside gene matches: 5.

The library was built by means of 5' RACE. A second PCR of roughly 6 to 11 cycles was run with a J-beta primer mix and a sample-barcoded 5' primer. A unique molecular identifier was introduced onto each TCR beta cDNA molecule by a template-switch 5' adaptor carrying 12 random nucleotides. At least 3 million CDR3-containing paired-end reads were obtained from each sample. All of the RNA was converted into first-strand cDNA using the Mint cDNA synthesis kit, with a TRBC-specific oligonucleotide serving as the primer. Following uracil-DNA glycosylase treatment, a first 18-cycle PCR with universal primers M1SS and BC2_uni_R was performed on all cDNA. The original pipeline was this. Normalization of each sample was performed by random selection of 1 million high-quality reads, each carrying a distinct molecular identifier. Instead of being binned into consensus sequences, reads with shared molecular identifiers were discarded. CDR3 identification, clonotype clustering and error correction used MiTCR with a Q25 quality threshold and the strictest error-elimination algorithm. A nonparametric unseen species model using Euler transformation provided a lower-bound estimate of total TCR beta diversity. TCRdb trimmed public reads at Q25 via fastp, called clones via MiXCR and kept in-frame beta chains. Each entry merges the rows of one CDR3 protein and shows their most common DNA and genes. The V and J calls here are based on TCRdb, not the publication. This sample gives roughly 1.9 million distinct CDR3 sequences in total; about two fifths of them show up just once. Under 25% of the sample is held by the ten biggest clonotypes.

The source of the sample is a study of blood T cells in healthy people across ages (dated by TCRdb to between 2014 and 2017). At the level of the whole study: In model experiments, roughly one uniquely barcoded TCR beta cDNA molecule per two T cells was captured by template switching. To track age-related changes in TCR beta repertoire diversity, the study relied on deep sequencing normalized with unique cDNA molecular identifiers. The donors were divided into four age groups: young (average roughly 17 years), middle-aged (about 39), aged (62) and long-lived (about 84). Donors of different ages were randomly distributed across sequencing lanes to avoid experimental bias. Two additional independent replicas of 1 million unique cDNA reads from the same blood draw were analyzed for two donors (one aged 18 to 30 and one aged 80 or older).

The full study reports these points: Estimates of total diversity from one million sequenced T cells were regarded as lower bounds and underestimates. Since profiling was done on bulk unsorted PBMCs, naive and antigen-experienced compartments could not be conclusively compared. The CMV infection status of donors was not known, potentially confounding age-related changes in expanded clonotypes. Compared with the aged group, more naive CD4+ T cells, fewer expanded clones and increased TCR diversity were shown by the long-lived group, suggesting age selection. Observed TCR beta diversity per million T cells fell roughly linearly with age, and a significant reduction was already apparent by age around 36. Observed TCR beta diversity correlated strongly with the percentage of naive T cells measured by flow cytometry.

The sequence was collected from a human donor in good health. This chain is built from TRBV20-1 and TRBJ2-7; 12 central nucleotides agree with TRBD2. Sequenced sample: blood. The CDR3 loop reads CSARRTSGAYEQYF. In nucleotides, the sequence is TGCAGTGCAAGAAGGACTAGCGGGGCCTACGAGCAGTACTTC.